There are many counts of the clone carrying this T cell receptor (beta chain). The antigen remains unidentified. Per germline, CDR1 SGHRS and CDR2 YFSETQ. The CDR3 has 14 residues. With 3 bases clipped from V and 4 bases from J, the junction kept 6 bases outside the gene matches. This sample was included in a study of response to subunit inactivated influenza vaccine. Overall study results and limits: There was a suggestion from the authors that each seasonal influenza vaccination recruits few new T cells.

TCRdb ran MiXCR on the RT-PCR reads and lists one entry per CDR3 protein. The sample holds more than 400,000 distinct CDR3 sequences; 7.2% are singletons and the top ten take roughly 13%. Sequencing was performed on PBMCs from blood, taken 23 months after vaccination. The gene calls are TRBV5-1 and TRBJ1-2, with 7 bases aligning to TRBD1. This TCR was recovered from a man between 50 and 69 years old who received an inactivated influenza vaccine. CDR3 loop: CASSSNRGGYGYTF. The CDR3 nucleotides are TGCGCCAGCAGCTCGAACAGGGGCGGCTATGGCTACACCTTC. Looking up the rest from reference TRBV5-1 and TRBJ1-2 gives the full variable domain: KAGVTQTPRYLIKTRGQQVTLSCSPISGHRSVSWYQQTPGQGLQFLFEYFSETQRNKGNFPGRFSGRQFSNSRSEMNVSTLELGDSALYLCASSSNRGGYGYTFGSGTRLTVV.